This T cell receptor beta chain was recorded in a study of blood T cells in healthy people across ages. Background on the study: Per two T cells, template switching captured roughly one barcoded beta molecule.

The second PCR ran roughly 7 to 12 cycles with a sample-barcoded 5' primer and J-beta primers. MiXCR, applied by TCRdb to the 5' RACE reads, yields one record per CDR3 protein. The table shows around 790,000 distinct CDR3 sequences, with under 45% occurring only once. Ranging in age from about 6 to 95, the donors were healthy Caucasian individuals from Russia. Trimming at V came to 6 bases and at J to 2 bases, leaving 15 bases not matched to a gene. CDR1 KGHSH and CDR2 LQKENI come from the germline V gene. The CDR3 extends over 18 amino acids. This clonotype was sampled from a man in his sixties in good health. The chain couples TRBV18 to TRBJ2-4; 8 nucleotides line up with TRBD2. Sequenced: blood. CDR3 in amino acids: CASSRTGGGSRTKNIQYF. The CDR3, as DNA: TGTGCCAGCTCTCGAACGGGCGGGGGGAGCCGAACCAAAAACATTCAGTACTTC. Full variable domain (outside the CDR3, taken from reference TRBV18 and TRBJ2-4): NAGVMQNPRHLVRRRGQEARLRCSPMKGHSHVYWYRQLPEEGLKFMVYLQKENIIDESGMPKERFSAEFPKEGPSILRIQQVVRGDSAAYFCASSRTGGGSRTKNIQYFGAGTRLSVL.